This entry lists 16 T cell receptor beta chains sequenced from one sample in a study of cytomegalovirus exposure and HLA in healthy donors. PCR involved 60 Vbeta and 13 Jbeta primers. Sequencing used immunoSEQ multiplex PCR; TCRdb keeps in-frame clones, though not all of them. Here the sample spans fewer than 110,000 clones, approximately 66% being singletons. Sequencing used PBMCs. The receptors derive from a woman in her forties or fifties in good health and CMV-seronegative.

V is TRBV18 and J is TRBJ1-5; 10 bases agree with TRBD1. CDR3 length equals 16 residues. Germline V gene lookup returns CDR1 KGHSH and CDR2 LQKENI. Trimming cost V 1 base and J 6 bases; bases outside gene matches: 6. The chain's CDR3 is CASSPLAGQGTQPQHF. The CDR3 nucleotides are TGTGCCAGCTCACCACTTGCGGGACAGGGGACTCAGCCCCAGCATTTT. Complete variable domain (other parts from reference TRBV18 and TRBJ1-5): NAGVMQNPRHLVRRRGQEARLRCSPMKGHSHVYWYRQLPEEGLKFMVYLQKENIIDESGMPKERFSAEFPKEGPSILRIQQVVRGDSAAYFCASSPLAGQGTQPQHFGDGTRLSIL.

The rearrangement joins TRBV10-2 to TRBJ2-1; 8 bases are shared with TRBD1. This CDR3 has 18 residues. V lost 6 bases and J lost 2; bases outside the gene matches: 15. The germline V gene has CDR1 WSHSY and CDR2 SAAADI. CDR3 protein: CASREDTVGTGAYNEQFF. Written as DNA, the CDR3 is TGCGCCAGCAGGGAAGACACGGTAGGGACAGGTGCCTACAATGAGCAGTTCTTC.

The gene calls are TRBV5-8 and TRBJ2-1, with 7 positions matching TRBD1. CDR1 and CDR2 from the germline V gene are SGHTS and YDEGEE. Trimming at V came to 5 bases and at J to 8 bases, leaving 10 bases not matched to a gene. The CDR3 runs 14 residues. The CDR3 protein is CASRLTTGDDEQFF. CDR3 DNA sequence: TGTGCCAGCAGACTCACCACAGGGGATGATGAGCAGTTCTTC.

The V gene is TRBV9, the J gene TRBJ2-2; 12 bases map to TRBD1. Germline CDR1 SGDLS, CDR2 YYNGEE. Unmatched junction bases numbered 4, after V lost 0 bases and J lost 7 bases. This CDR3 is 16 amino acids long. CDR3 amino acids: CASSVVGQGADGELFF. The CDR3 coding sequence is TGTGCCAGCAGCGTAGTGGGACAGGGGGCCGACGGGGAGCTGTTTTTT.

The chain has TRBV28 and TRBJ1-1; 12 bases are shared with TRBD1. Germline CDR1 and CDR2: MDHEN and SYDVKM. The CDR3 has 14 residues. V was clipped by 8 bases and J by 6 bases; unmatched bases: 7. CDR3 loop: CASGDRGLEAEAFF. The CDR3 bases are TGTGCCAGCGGGGACAGGGGGCTCGAGGCTGAAGCTTTCTTT.

CDR3 amino acids: CATQWDRGQPQHF. Written as DNA, the CDR3 is TGTGCCACGCAGTGGGACAGAGGGCAGCCCCAGCATTTT. The chain couples TRBV6-1 to TRBJ1-5; 7 bases are shared with TRBD1. The CDR3 spans 13 residues. The germline V gene encodes CDR1 MNHNS and CDR2 SASEGT. V was clipped by 10 bases and J by 7 bases; unmatched bases: 10.

This clone was found a few times. The rearrangement uses TRBV5-1 and TRBJ1-6, with 8 bases lining up with TRBD1. This CDR3 is 17 amino acids long. V lost 4 bases to trimming and J lost 5 bases; unmatched junction nucleotides: 11. CDR1 is SGHRS and CDR2 is YFSETQ in the germline V gene. CDR3 loop: CASSIVPGGENNSPLHF. In nucleotides, the CDR3 is TGCGCCAGCAGCATAGTCCCAGGGGGCGAGAATAATTCACCCCTCCACTTT.

V usage is TRBV5-1 and J usage is TRBJ2-2; D is unresolved. Germline V gene sequence: CDR1 SGHRS, CDR2 YFSETQ. The CDR3 sequence is 15 residues long. Deletions cut 0 bases from V and 4 bases from J, with 10 bases between. The CDR3, as DNA: TGCGCCAGCAGCTTGGGGCAGGCCGGCACCGGGGAGCTGTTTTTT. It is translated as CASSLGQAGTGELFF.

J is TRBJ2-7 and V is TRBV7-9; 7 bases are shared with TRBD1. CDR3 size: 14 residues. J gave up 7 bases and V 5 bases, and 11 bases lay outside the gene matches. From germline, CDR1 is SEHNR and CDR2 FQNEAQ (reference sequence). The CDR3 DNA sequence: TGTGCCAGCAGCCCCCGAGGGGGCGGCTATGAGCAGTACTTC. The encoded protein is CASSPRGGGYEQYF.

This clone turned up a few times. The CDR3 spells CASSSRYRPYF. CDR3 nucleotide sequence: TGTGCCAGCAGTTCTCGGTACAGGCCCTACTTC. The V gene is TRBV28, the J gene TRBJ2-7, with a weak D call TRBD1 (5 bases). This CDR3 comprises 11 residues. CDR1 MDHEN and CDR2 SYDVKM come from the germline V gene. The germline V and J ends were trimmed by 4 bases and 13 bases, with 14 bases remaining between them.

The chain joins TRBV5-1 to TRBJ2-5; tentative D call: TRBD2 (6 bases). Trimming stripped 7 bases from V and 2 bases from J, with 18 bases between. The CDR3 totals 15 residues. Germline V gives CDR1 SGHRS, CDR2 YFSETQ. The CDR3 loop is CASPDGGSLQETQYF. For the CDR3, the DNA is TGCGCCAGCCCCGATGGAGGGAGTTTACAAGAGACCCAGTACTTC.

This chain joins TRBV2 and TRBJ1-4; D possibly corresponds to TRBD1 (6 bases). The CDR3 has 13 residues. Per germline, CDR1 SNHLY and CDR2 FYNNEI. V lost 8 bases, J lost 4 bases, and 11 bases lay in between. CDR3 in amino acids: CASSGDGNEKLFF. CDR3 DNA sequence: TGTGCCAGCTCAGGGGACGGTAATGAAAAACTGTTTTTT.

The rearrangement links TRBV27 to TRBJ2-7, with 16 bases lining up with TRBD2. The CDR3 has 14 amino acids. CDR1 MNHEY and CDR2 SMNVEV come from the germline V gene (reference sequence). V shed 8 bases and J 6 bases; nucleotides not matched to a gene: 4. The CDR3 coding sequence is TGTGCCAGCGAGGGACTAGCGGGAGGGGGCGAGCAGTACTTC. It encodes CASEGLAGGGEQYF.

The rearrangement links TRBV18 to TRBJ1-4, with 9 bases that match TRBD1. There are 16 residues in the CDR3. Germline loops: CDR1 KGHSH, CDR2 LQKENI. V shed 2 bases, J shed 6 bases, and the junction held 7 bases outside the gene matches. The CDR3 sequence is CASSPISTGGYEKLFF. CDR3 sequence (DNA): TGTGCCAGCTCACCAATCAGTACAGGGGGCTATGAAAAACTGTTTTTT.

The chain combines TRBV12-5 with TRBJ2-1; 7 positions match TRBD2. Germline V CDR1 and CDR2: LGHNT, FRNRAP. V trimming: 3 bases; J trimming: 3 bases; junction bases outside the gene matches: 11. This CDR3 has 17 residues. The CDR3, as DNA: TGTGCTAGTGGTTTAACCGCCGCTAGCGGATACTACAATGAGCAGTTCTTC. It is translated as CASGLTAASGYYNEQFF.

As DNA, the CDR3 is TGTGCCAGCTCACCATTGGAAGGGATGCGGGGGGGGGAAGAGACCCAGTACTTC. Its translation: CASSPLEGMRGGEETQYF. The chain uses TRBV18 and TRBJ2-5; TRBD2 aligns across 9 bases. Germline V gene sequence: CDR1 KGHSH, CDR2 LQKENI. The CDR3 contains 18 residues. The ends lost 2 bases at V and 3 bases at J; junction bases unmatched: 13.